This T cell receptor (beta chain) was observed in a study of cytomegalovirus exposure and HLA in healthy donors. A remark on this clone: Its antigen is currently unknown.

This PCR relied on a set of 60 Vbeta primers and 13 Jbeta primers. Repertoires were generated with immunoSEQ multiplex PCR, while TCRdb's copy carries only in-frame clones and drops some. The sample has approximately 250,000 clones, roughly 78% seen once. Broader study findings: Excluded were some V segments that proved indistinguishable, including TRBV6-2 and TRBV6-3. In a later analysis, compared with equally common non-associated chains, HLA-associated beta chains were more expanded.

Germline V gene data show CDR1 as MGHRA and CDR2 as YSYEKL. CDR3 length equals 15 residues. This clonotype was sampled from a boy younger than 18 in good health and CMV-seronegative. This chain connects TRBV4-1 to TRBJ2-5, with 10 bases matching TRBD1. The J call could be wrong; TRBJ2-7 is a better fit for the DNA end. The sequenced material came from PBMCs. The CDR3 region has the DNA TGCGCCAGCAGCCGGGGGGGGACAGGGGACGACGAGCAGTACTTC. Amino acids: CASSRGGTGDDEQYF.